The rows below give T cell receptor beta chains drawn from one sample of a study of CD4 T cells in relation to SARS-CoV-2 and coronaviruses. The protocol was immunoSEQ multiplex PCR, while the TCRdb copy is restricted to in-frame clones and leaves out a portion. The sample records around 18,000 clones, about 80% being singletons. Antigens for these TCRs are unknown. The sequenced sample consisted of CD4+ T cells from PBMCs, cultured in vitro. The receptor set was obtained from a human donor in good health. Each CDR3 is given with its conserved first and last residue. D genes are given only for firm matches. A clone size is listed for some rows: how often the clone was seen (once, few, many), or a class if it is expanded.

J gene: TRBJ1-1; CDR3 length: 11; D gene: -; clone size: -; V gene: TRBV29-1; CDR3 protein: CSVYRGSEAFF; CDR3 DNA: TGCAGCGTTTACCGGGGGTCTGAAGCTTTCTTT
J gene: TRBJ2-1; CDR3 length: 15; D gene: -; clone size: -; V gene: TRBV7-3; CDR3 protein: CASSLGPGAYNEQFF; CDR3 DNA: TGTGCCAGCAGCTTGGGACCCGGGGCATACAATGAGCAGTTCTTC
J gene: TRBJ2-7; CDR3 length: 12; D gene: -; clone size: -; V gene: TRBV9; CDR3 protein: CASSADLHEQYF; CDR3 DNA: TGTGCCAGCAGCGCAGACTTACACGAGCAGTACTTC
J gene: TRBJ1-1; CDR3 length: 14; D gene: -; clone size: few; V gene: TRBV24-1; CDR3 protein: CATSKTGLETEAFF; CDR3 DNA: TGTGCCACCAGTAAAACAGGGCTTGAGACTGAAGCTTTCTTT
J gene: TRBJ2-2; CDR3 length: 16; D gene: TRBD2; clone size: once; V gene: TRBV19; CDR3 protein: CASTPMGLVQSGELFF; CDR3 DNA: TGTGCCAGTACCCCGATGGGACTAGTGCAGTCTGGGGAGCTGTTTTTT
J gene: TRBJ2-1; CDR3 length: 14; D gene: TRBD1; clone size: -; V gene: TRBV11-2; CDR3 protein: CASSKRQGSDEQFF; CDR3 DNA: TGTGCCAGCAGCAAAAGACAGGGTTCGGATGAGCAGTTCTTC
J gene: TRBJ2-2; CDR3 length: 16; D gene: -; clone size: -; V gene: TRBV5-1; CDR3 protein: CASSLGLPANTGELFF; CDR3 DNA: TGCGCCAGCAGCTTAGGCTTACCCGCGAACACCGGGGAGCTGTTTTTT
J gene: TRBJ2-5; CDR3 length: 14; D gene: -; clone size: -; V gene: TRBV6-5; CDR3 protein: CASSFVGTAETQYF; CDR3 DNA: TGTGCCAGCAGTTTCGTAGGGACTGCAGAGACCCAGTACTTC
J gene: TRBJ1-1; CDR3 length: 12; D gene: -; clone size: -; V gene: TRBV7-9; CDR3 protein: CASSLDSSEAFF; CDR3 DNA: TGTGCCAGCAGCTTAGACAGTTCTGAAGCTTTCTTT
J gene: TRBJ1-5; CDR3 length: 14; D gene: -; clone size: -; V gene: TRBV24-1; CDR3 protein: CATSQAGGNQPQHF; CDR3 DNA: TGTGCCACCAGTCAGGCAGGGGGCAATCAGCCCCAGCATTTT
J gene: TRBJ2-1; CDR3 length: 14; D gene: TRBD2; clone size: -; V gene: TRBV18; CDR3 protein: CASYGLAGVHEQFF; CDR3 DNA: TGTGCCAGCTACGGACTAGCGGGAGTTCATGAGCAGTTCTTC
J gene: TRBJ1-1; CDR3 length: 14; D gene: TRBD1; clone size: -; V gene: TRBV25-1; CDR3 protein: CASHTGQGDTEAFF; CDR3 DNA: TGTGCCAGCCATACGGGACAGGGAGACACTGAAGCTTTCTTT
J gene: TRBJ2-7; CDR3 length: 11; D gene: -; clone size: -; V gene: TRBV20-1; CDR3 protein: CSADGLDEQYF; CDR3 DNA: TGCAGTGCTGACGGCTTGGACGAGCAGTACTTC
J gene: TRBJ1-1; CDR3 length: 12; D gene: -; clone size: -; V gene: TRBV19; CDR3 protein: CASSPTNTEAFF; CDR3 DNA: TGTGCCAGTAGTCCGACAAACACTGAAGCTTTCTTT
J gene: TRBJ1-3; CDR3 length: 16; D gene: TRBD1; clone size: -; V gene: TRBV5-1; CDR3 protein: CASSLGQGWSGNTIYF; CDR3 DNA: TGCGCCAGCAGCCTAGGACAGGGTTGGTCTGGAAACACCATATATTTT
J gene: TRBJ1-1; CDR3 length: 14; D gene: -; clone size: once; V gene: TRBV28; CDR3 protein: CATTRGGWNTEAFF; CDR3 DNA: TGTGCCACCACAAGAGGGGGTTGGAACACTGAAGCTTTCTTT
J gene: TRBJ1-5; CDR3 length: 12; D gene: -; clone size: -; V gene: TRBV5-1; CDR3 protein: CASRNPGQPQHF; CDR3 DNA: TGCGCCAGCAGGAACCCCGGGCAGCCCCAGCATTTT
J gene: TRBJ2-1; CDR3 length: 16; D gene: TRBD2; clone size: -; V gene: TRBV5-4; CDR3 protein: CASSLEGGSSYNEQFF; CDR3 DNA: TGTGCCAGCAGCTTGGAAGGCGGGAGCTCCTACAATGAGCAGTTCTTC
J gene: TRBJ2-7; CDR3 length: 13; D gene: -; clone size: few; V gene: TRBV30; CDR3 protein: CAWSGAVTYEQYF; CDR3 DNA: TGTGCCTGGAGTGGGGCAGTCACCTACGAGCAGTACTTC
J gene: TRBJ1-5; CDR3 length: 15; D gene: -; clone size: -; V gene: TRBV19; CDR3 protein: CASSIMGPWGQPQHF; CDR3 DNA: TGTGCCAGTAGTATTATGGGTCCCTGGGGTCAGCCCCAGCATTTT
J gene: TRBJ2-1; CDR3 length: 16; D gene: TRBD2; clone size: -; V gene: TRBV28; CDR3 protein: CASSLASASGSDEQFF; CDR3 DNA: TGTGCCAGCAGTTTGGCTTCGGCTAGCGGGAGCGATGAGCAGTTCTTC
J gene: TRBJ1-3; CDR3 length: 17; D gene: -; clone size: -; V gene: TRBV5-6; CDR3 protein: CASSNPGGWDDGNTIYF; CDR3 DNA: TGTGCCAGCAGCAACCCCGGTGGGTGGGACGATGGAAACACCATATATTTT
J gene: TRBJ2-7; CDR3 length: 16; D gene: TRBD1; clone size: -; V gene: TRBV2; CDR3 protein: CASRPPGQGGMGEQYF; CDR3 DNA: TGTGCCAGCAGGCCGCCAGGACAGGGGGGAATGGGGGAGCAGTACTTC
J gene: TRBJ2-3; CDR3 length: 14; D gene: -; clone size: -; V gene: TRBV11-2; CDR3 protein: CASSLGPGADTQYF; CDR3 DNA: TGTGCCAGCAGCTTAGGACCGGGGGCAGATACGCAGTATTTT
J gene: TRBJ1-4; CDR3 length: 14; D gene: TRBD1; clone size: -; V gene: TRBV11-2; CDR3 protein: CASSRTGGGEKLFF; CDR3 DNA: TGTGCCAGCAGCCGGACAGGGGGCGGTGAAAAACTGTTTTTT
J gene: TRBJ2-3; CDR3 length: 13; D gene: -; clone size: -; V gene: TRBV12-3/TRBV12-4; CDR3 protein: CASSLAGTDTQYF; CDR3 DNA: TGTGCCAGCAGTTTAGCTGGGACAGATACGCAGTATTTT
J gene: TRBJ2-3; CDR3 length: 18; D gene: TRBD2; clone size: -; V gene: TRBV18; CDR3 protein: CASSSGLAGGHYTDTQYF; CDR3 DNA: TGTGCCAGCTCAAGTGGCCTAGCGGGAGGCCACTACACAGATACGCAGTATTTT
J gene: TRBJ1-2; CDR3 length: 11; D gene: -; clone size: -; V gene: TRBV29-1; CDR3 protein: CSVLRSYGYTF; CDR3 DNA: TGCAGCGTCCTTCGGAGTTATGGCTACACCTTC
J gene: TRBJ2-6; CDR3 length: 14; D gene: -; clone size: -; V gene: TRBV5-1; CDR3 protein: CASMRFSGANVLTF; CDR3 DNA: TGCGCCAGCATGAGGTTCTCTGGGGCCAACGTCCTGACTTTC
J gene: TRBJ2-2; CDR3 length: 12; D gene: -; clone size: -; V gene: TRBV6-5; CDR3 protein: CASSWYTGELFF; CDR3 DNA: TGTGCCAGCAGTTGGTACACCGGGGAGCTGTTTTTT
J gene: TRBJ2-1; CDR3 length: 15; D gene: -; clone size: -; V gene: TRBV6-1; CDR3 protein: CASSEELSSYNEQFF; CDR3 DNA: TGTGCCAGCAGTGAAGAACTGAGCTCCTACAATGAGCAGTTCTTC
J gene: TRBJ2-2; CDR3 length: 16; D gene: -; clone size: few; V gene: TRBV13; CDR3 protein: CASSLGPSGNTGELFF; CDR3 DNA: TGTGCCAGCAGCTTAGGGCCCTCGGGGAACACCGGGGAGCTGTTTTTT
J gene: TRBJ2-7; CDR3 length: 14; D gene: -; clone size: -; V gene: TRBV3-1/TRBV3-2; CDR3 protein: CASSPGLFPYEQYF; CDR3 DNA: TGTGCCAGCAGCCCCGGCCTTTTCCCGTACGAGCAGTACTTC
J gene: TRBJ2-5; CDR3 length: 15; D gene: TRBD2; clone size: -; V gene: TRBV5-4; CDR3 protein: CASSPTSGRQETQYF; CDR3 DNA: TGTGCCAGCAGCCCAACTAGCGGGAGGCAAGAGACCCAGTACTTC
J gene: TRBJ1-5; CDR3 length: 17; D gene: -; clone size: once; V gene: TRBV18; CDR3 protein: CASSPQVGGIGNQPQHF; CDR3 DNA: TGTGCCAGCTCACCACAAGTCGGTGGGATTGGCAATCAGCCCCAGCATTTT
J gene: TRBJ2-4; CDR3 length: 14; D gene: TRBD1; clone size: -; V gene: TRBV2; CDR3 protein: CASSVQGVKIIQYF; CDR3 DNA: TGTGCCAGCAGTGTACAGGGGGTTAAGATCATTCAGTACTTC
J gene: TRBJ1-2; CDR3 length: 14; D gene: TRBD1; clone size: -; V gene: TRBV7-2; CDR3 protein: CASSIIEGATGYTF; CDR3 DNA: TGTGCCAGCAGCATTATAGAGGGGGCGACGGGCTACACCTTC
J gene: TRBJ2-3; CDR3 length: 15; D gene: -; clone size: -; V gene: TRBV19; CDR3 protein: CASSARGDRQDTQYF; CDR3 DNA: TGTGCCAGTAGTGCCCGGGGAGACCGGCAAGATACGCAGTATTTT
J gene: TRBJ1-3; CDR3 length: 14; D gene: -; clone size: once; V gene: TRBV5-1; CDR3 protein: CASSRDTSGNTIYF; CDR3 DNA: TGCGCCAGCAGCCGGGACACCTCTGGAAACACCATATATTTT
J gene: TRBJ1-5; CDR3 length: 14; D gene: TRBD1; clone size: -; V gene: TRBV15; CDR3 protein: CATSERQGRQPQHF; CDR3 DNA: TGTGCCACCAGCGAGCGACAGGGGCGACAGCCCCAGCATTTT
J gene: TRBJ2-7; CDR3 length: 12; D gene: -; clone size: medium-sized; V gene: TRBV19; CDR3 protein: CASSIRSDEQYF; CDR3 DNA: TGTGCCAGTAGTATTAGGTCTGACGAGCAGTACTTC
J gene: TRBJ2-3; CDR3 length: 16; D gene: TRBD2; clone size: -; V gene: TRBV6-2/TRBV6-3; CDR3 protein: CASSDRSGVGTDTQYF; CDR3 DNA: TGTGCCAGCAGCGATCGTAGCGGGGTAGGCACAGATACGCAGTATTTT
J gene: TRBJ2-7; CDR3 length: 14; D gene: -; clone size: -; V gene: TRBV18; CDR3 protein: CASSPVGGSYEQYF; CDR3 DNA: TGTGCCAGCTCACCGGTTGGGGGGTCCTACGAGCAGTACTTC
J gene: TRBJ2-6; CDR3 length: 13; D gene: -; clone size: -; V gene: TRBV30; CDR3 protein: CAWKLSGANVLTF; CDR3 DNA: TGTGCCTGGAAGCTTTCTGGGGCCAACGTCCTGACTTTC
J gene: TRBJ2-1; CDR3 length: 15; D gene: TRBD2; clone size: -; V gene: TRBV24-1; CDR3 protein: CATSIPSGDYNEQFF; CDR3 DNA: TGTGCCACCAGCATCCCTAGCGGGGATTACAATGAGCAGTTCTTC